This T cell receptor beta chain was captured in a study of CD8 T cells in ankylosing spondylitis. This clonotype was seen many times. The antigen is not known. Library preparation for TCR beta used quantitative 5'-RACE with molecular barcodes. TCRdb passed the 5' RACE reads through MiXCR, listing each CDR3 protein once. The data hold more than 650,000 distinct CDR3 sequences, with 12% observed a single time. General study points: Reactive arthritis synovial fluid and blood were previously reported to contain some motif variants. In ankylosing spondylitis blood, a motif of seven to nine highly homologous TCR beta variants appeared characteristic. A CD8+ phenotype characterized the disease-linked clones, which were relatively rare in peripheral blood. Within matched ankylosing spondylitis synovial fluid, disease-linked clones were reportedly significantly enriched.

With V trimmed by 6 bases and J by 7 bases, 8 bases remained unmatched. The germline gives CDR1 SQVTM, CDR2 ANQGSEA. The CDR3 length is 13 residues. The chain uses TRBV29-1 and TRBJ2-7; 11 bases are shared with TRBD1. This clonotype originated in a male donor with ankylosing spondylitis. Material: blood, either unsorted or a sorted T cell fraction (not recorded which). The chain's CDR3 is CSVLGQGAGEQYF. CDR3 nucleotides: TGCAGCGTGCTTGGACAGGGGGCGGGGGAGCAGTACTTC.